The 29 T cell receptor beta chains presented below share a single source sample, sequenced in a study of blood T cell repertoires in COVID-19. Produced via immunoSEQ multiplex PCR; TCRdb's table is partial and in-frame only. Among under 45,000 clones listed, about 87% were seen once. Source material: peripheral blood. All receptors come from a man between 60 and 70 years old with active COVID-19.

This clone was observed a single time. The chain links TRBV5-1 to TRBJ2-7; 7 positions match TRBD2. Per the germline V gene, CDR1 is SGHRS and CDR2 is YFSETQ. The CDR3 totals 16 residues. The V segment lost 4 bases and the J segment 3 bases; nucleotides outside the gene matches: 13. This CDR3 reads CASSQGLRMEDYEQYF. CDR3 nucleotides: TGCGCCAGCAGCCAGGGACTACGAATGGAGGACTACGAGCAGTACTTC.

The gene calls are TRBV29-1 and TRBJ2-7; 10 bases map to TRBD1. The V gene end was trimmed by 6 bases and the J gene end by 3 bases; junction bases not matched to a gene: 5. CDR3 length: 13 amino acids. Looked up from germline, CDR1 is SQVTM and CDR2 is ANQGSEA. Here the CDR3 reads CSVRTGGNYEQYF. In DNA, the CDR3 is TGCAGCGTACGGACAGGGGGGAACTACGAGCAGTACTTC.

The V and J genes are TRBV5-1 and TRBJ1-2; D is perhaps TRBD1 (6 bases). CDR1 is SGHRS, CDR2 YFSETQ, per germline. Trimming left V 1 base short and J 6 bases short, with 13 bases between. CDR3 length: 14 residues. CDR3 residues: CASSLNRDIDGYTF. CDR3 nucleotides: TGCGCCAGCAGCTTGAACAGGGACATCGATGGCTACACCTTC.

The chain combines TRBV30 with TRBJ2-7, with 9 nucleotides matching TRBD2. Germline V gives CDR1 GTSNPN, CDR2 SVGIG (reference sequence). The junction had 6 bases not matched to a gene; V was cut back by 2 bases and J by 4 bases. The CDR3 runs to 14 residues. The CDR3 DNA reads TGTGCCTGGAGTCATAGCGGGAGAGGGTACGAGCAGTACTTC. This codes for CAWSHSGRGYEQYF.

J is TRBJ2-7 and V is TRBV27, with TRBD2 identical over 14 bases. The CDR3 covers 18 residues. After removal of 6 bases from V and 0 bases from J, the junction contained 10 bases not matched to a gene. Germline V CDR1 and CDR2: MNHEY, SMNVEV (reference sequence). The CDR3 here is CASRPGTSGSRISYEQYF. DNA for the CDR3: TGTGCCAGCAGGCCCGGGACTAGCGGGAGTCGTATCTCCTACGAGCAGTACTTC.

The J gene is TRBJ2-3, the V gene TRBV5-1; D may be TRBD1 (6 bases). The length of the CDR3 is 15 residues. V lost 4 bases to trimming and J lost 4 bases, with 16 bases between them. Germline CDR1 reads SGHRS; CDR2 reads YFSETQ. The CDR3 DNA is TGCGCCAGCAGCCTGAGGGACAACGCCCCAGATACGCAGTATTTT. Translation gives CASSLRDNAPDTQYF.

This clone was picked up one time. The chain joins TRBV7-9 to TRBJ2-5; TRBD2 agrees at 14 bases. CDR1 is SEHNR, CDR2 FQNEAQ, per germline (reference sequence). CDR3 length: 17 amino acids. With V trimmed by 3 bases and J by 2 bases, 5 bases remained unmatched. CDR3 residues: CASSLGLAGDLQETQYF. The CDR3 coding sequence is TGTGCCAGCAGCTTGGGACTAGCGGGAGATCTGCAAGAGACCCAGTACTTC.

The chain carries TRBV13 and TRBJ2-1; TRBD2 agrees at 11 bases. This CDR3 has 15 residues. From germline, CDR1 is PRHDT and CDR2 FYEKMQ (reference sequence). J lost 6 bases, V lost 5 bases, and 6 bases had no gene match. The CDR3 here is CASSLVSGRANEQFF. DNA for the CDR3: TGTGCCAGCAGCCTGGTTAGCGGGAGGGCCAATGAGCAGTTCTTC.

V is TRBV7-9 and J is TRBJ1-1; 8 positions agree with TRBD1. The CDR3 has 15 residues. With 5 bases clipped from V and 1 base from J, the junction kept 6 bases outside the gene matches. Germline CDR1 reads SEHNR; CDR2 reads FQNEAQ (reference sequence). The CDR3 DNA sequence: TGTGCCAGCAGCCTACCTGGGACAGGGAACACTGAAGCTTTCTTT. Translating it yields CASSLPGTGNTEAFF.

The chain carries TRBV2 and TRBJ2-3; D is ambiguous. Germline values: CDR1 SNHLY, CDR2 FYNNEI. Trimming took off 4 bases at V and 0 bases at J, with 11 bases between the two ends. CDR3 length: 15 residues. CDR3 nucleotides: TGTGCCAGCAGTGGGCTCTTGTTTAGCACAGATACGCAGTATTTT. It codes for CASSGLLFSTDTQYF.

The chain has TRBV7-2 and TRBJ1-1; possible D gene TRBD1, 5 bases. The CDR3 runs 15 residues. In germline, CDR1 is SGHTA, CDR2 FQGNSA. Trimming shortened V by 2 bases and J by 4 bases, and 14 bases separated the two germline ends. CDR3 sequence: CASSLQGQVFTEAFF. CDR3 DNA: TGTGCCAGCAGCTTACAGGGTCAAGTGTTCACTGAAGCTTTCTTT.

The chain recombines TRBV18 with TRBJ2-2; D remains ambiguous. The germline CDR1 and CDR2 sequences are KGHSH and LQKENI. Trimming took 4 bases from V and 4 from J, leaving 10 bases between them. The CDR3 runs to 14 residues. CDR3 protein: CASSQIQSTGELFF. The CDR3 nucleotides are TGTGCCAGCTCACAAATACAGAGCACCGGGGAGCTGTTTTTT. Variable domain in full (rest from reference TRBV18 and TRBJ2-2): NAGVMQNPRHLVRRRGQEARLRCSPMKGHSHVYWYRQLPEEGLKFMVYLQKENIIDESGMPKERFSAEFPKEGPSILRIQQVVRGDSAAYFCASSQIQSTGELFFGEGSRLTVL.

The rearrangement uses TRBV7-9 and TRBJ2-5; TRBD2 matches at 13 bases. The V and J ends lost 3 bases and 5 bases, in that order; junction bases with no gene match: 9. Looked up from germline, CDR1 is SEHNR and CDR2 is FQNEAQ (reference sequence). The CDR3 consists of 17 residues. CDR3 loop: CASSFSPGLAGVETQYF. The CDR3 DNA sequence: TGTGCCAGCAGCTTCTCCCCTGGACTAGCGGGAGTTGAGACCCAGTACTTC.

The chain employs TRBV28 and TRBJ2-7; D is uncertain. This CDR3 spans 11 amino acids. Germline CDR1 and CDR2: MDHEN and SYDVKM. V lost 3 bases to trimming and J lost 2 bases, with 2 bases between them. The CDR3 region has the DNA TGTGCCAGCAGTTTCGCCTACGAGCAGTACTTC. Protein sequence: CASSFAYEQYF.

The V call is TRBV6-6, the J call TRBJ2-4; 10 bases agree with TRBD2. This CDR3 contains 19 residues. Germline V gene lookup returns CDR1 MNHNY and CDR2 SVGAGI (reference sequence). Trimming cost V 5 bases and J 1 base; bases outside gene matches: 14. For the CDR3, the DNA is TGTGCCAGCAGTCCCTTAGCGGGAGGCTCACGTGGGGCCAAAAACATTCAGTACTTC. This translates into CASSPLAGGSRGAKNIQYF.

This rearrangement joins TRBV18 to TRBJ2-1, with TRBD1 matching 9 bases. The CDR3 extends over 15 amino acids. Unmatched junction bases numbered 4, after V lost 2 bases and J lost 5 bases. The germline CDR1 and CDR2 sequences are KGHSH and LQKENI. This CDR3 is CASSPATGGNNEQFF. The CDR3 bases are TGTGCCAGCTCACCAGCGACAGGGGGGAACAATGAGCAGTTCTTC.

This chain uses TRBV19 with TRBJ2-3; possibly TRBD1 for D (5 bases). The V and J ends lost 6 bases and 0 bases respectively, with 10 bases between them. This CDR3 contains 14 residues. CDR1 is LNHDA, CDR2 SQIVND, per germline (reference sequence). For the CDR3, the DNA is TGTGCCAGTAGAAAAGACAGAAGCACAGATACGCAGTATTTT. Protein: CASRKDRSTDTQYF.

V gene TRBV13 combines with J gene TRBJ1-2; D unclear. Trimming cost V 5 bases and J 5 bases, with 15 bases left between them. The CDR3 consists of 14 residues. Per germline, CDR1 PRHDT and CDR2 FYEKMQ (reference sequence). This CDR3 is CASSTIRGAYGYTF. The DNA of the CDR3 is TGTGCCAGCAGCACTATCCGGGGAGCGTATGGCTACACCTTC.

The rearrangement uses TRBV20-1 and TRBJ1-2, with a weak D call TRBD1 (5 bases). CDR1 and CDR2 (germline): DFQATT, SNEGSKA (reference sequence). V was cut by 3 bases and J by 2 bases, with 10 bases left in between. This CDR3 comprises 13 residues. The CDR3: CSASVGGNYGYTF. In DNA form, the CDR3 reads TGCAGTGCTAGTGTTGGGGGGAACTATGGCTACACCTTC.

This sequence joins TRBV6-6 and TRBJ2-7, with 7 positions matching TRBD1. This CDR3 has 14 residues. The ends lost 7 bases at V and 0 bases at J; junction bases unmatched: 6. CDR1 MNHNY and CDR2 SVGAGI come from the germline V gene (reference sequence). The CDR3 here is CASKGQATSYEQYF. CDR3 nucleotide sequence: TGTGCCAGCAAAGGACAGGCGACCTCCTACGAGCAGTACTTC.

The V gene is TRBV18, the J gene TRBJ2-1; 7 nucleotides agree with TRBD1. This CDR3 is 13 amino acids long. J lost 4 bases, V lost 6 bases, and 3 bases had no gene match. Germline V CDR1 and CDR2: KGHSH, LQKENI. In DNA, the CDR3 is TGTGCCAGCTCGACAGGGTTTTACAATGAGCAGTTCTTC. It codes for CASSTGFYNEQFF.

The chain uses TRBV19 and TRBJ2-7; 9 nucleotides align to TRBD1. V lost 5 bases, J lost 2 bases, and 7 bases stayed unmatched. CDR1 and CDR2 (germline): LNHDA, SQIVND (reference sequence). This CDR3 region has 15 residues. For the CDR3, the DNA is TGTGCCAGTAGTCGCTCCGGGACAGGGACCTACGAGCAGTACTTC. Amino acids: CASSRSGTGTYEQYF.

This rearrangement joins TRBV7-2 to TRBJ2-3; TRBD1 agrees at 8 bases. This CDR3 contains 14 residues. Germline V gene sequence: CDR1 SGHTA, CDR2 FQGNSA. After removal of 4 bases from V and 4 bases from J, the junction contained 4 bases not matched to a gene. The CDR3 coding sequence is TGTGCCAGCAGCTCTCGGACAGGGTCAGATACGCAGTATTTT. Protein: CASSSRTGSDTQYF.

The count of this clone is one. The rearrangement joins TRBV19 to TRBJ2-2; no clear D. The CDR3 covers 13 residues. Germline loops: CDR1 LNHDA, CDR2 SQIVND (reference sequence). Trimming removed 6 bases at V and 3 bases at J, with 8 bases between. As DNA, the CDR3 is TGTGCCAGTAGGAAACAGTACACCGGGGAGCTGTTTTTT. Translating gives CASRKQYTGELFF.

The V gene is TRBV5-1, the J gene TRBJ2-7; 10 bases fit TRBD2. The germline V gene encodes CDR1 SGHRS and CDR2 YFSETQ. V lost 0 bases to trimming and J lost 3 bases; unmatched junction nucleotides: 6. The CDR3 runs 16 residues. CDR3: CASSLGSSGSRYEQYF. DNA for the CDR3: TGCGCCAGCAGCTTGGGGTCTAGCGGGAGTCGCTACGAGCAGTACTTC.

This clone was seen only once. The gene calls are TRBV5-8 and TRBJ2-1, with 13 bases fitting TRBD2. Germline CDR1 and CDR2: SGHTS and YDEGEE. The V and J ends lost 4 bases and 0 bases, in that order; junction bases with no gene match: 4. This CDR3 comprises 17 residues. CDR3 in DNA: TGTGCCAGCAGCCCCGGACTAGCGGGAGTCTCCTACAATGAGCAGTTCTTC. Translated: CASSPGLAGVSYNEQFF.

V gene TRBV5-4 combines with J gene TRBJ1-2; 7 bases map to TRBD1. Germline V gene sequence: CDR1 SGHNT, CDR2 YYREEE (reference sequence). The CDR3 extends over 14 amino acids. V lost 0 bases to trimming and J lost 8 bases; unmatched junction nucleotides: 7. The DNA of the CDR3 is TGTGCCAGCAGCTTGGCGACAGGGCGTCACGGCTACACCTTC. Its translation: CASSLATGRHGYTF.

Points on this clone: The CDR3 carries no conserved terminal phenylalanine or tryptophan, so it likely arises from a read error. The CDR3 DNA sequence: TGTGCCAGCAGCCAAGGGGAGGGAGGCATCTATGGCTACACCCTC. This translates into CASSQGEGGIYGYTL. The chain employs TRBV3-1 (or the pseudogene TRBV3-2) and TRBJ1-2, with D unclear. V was clipped by 1 base and J by 4 bases, with 13 bases between them. This CDR3 is built from 15 residues. Germline V gives CDR1 LGHDT, CDR2 YNNKEL (reference sequence).

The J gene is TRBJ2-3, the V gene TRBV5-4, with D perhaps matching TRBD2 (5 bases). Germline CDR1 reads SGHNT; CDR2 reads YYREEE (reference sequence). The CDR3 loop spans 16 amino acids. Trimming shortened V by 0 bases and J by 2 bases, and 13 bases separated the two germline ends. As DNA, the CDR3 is TGTGCCAGCAGCTTGGCCGGGAATTACCTCACAGATACGCAGTATTTT. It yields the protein CASSLAGNYLTDTQYF. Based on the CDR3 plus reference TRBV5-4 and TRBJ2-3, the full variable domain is ETGVTQSPTHLIKTRGQQVTLRCSSQSGHNTVSWYQQALGQGPQFIFQYYREEENGRGNFPPRFSGLQFPNYSSELNVNALELDDSALYLCASSLAGNYLTDTQYFGPGTRLTVL.